One and the same sample provided the 11 T cell receptor beta chains below, sequenced in a study of shared clonotypes between healthy human individuals (dated by TCRdb to the early 2020s). Receptor amplification or capture employed the immunoSEQ multiplex PCR assay. TCRdb re-hosts the immuneACCESS table, in-frame sequences only. Its copies lack some clones; in the studies checked, an unresolved V gene accounts for under half of them, and the cause for the rest is not known. The sample records 1 million to 1.2 million clones, about 72% of which are singletons. The ten most abundant clones make up 0.85% to 1% of the sample. The source material was memory CD4+ T cells from PBMCs. Per the publication, the cell subset or site label means: CD45RA-negative fraction. The source is a man aged 18 to 35 in good health. Some clones in this sample may be carry-over from other donors' samples.

V gene TRBV9 combines with J gene TRBJ2-1; D is possibly TRBD2 (6 bases). The V end was cut by 4 bases, the J end by 0 bases, with 17 bases between. The V gene's germline CDR1 is SGDLS and CDR2 YYNGEE. CDR3 length: 17 residues. As DNA, the CDR3 is TGTGCCAGCAGCCCCCGCGCGGGGCCGAGCTCCTACAATGAGCAGTTCTTC. Protein: CASSPRAGPSSYNEQFF.

To note about this clone: This sample also contains other DNA sequences that code for the same CDR3. The J gene is TRBJ2-2, the V gene TRBV5-1, with unresolved D. CDR1 is SGHRS and CDR2 is YFSETQ in the germline V gene. The CDR3 extends over 13 amino acids. V was cut by 1 base and J by 5 bases, with 6 bases left in between. DNA of the CDR3: TGCGCCAGCAGCTTGAGTACTACCGGGGAGCTGTTTTTT. Amino acid sequence: CASSLSTTGELFF.

This clone showed up just once. V gene TRBV7-7 combines with J gene TRBJ2-4; 7 bases agree with TRBD1. This CDR3 comprises 13 residues. Germline-derived CDR1 and CDR2 are SSHAT and FNYEAQ (reference sequence). J lost 11 bases, V lost 6 bases, and 10 bases had no gene match. The CDR3 coding sequence is TGTGCCAGCAGTGGTACCGGGACAGAGGTTCAGTACTTC. It is translated as CASSGTGTEVQYF.

This clone was seen a single time. The V gene is TRBV29-1, the J gene TRBJ2-1, with D hard to call. In germline, CDR1 is SQVTM, CDR2 ANQGSEA. The CDR3 covers 13 residues. V shed 4 bases and J shed 3 bases, with 10 bases lying between them. This CDR3 reads CSVGALDYNEQFF. The CDR3 nucleotides read TGCAGCGTTGGAGCACTCGACTACAATGAGCAGTTCTTC.

This clone was counted ten times or more. This CDR3 reads CASSLVTAMGYTF. The CDR3 nucleotides read TGTGCCAGCAGCTTGGTAACGGCCATGGGCTACACCTTC. This chain uses TRBV5-6 with TRBJ1-2; D is unresolved. This CDR3 comprises 13 residues. Germline lookup yields CDR1 SGHDT and CDR2 YYEEEE. Deletions cut 0 bases from V and 8 bases from J, with 11 bases between.

The chain uses TRBV7-2 and TRBJ2-7; 8 nucleotides line up with TRBD2. The CDR3 contains 14 residues. J lost 6 bases, V lost 7 bases, and 11 bases had no gene match. Germline V CDR1 and CDR2: SGHTA, FQGNSA. The CDR3 loop is CASNSRSAGAEQYF. As DNA, the CDR3 is TGTGCCAGCAACTCCCGGTCAGCGGGAGCCGAGCAGTACTTC.

This clone appeared a single time. The DNA of the CDR3 is TGCGCCAGCAGCCAAGGACTAGCGGGAACTTGGGGGCAGTTCTTC. It encodes CASSQGLAGTWGQFF. The rearrangement joins TRBV4-1 to TRBJ2-1, with 11 bases identical to TRBD2. With 1 base clipped from V and 12 bases from J, the junction kept 8 bases outside the gene matches. This CDR3 contains 15 residues. The germline V gene has CDR1 MGHRA and CDR2 YSYEKL.

V is TRBV9 and J is TRBJ2-3, with 7 nucleotides matching TRBD1. Germline V gives CDR1 SGDLS, CDR2 YYNGEE. The CDR3 runs 16 residues. V lost 0 bases and J lost 1; bases outside the gene matches: 5. Here the CDR3 reads CASSVGTGEGTDTQYF. The CDR3, as DNA: TGTGCCAGCAGCGTAGGCACAGGGGAAGGCACAGATACGCAGTATTTT.

The chain employs TRBV10-3 and TRBJ2-3; D is perhaps TRBD1 or TRBD2 (5 bases each). CDR1 ENHRY and CDR2 SYGVKD come from the germline V gene. The CDR3 covers 15 residues. The germline V and J ends were trimmed by 1 base and 1 base, with 9 bases remaining between them. CDR3 sequence reads: CAISELGTRTDTQYF. The DNA for the CDR3 is TGTGCCATCAGTGAGTTGGGGACCCGCACAGATACGCAGTATTTT.

V and J are TRBV19 and TRBJ2-3; TRBD2 matches 12 bases. In germline, CDR1 is LNHDA, CDR2 SQIVND (reference sequence). CDR3 length equals 14 residues. Germline trimming cut 6 bases from V and 6 bases from J; bases unmatched to any gene: 4. The CDR3 DNA sequence: TGTGCCAGTAGCGGACTAGCGGGATCGGATACGCAGTATTTT. Protein: CASSGLAGSDTQYF.

This chain connects TRBV7-6 to TRBJ1-5; D gene ambiguous. The CDR3 is 15 amino acids. From germline, CDR1 is SGHVS and CDR2 FNYEAQ. Trimming left V 1 base short and J 4 bases short, with 11 bases between. The CDR3 region is CASSLGPESNQPQHF. CDR3 bases: TGTGCCAGCAGCTTAGGTCCGGAATCAAATCAGCCCCAGCATTTT.